The sequence of this TCR beta chain was determined in a study of tumor and adjacent non-tumor tissue in lung cancer. Study-wide context: Samples averaged approximately 3.9 million productive TCRbeta reads each.

The CDR3 has 12 residues. Per the germline V gene, CDR1 is MNHNY and CDR2 is SVGAGI (reference sequence). This sample's RNA came from whole unsorted tissue. This non-tumor lung sample came from over 3 cm beyond the tumor edge. The library came from three nested PCR rounds adapted from ARM-PCR protocols. Using its own MiXCR run on the multiplex PCR reads, TCRdb lists one record per CDR3 protein. The data contain 50,000 to 70,000 distinct CDR3 sequences, about 61% of them singletons. This clonotype was seen a handful of times. At one boundary the junction diverges from the germline segment, which might be a read error.

This chain connects TRBV6-6 to TRBJ1-1; D call uncertain. This clonotype originated in a man in his 70s with non-small cell lung cancer. Sequencing was done on a sample of distant non-tumor lung tissue. This chain's CDR3 is CVSSTRGTEAFF. The CDR3 nucleotides are TGTGTCAGCTCTACAAGAGGAACTGAAGCTTTCTTT.